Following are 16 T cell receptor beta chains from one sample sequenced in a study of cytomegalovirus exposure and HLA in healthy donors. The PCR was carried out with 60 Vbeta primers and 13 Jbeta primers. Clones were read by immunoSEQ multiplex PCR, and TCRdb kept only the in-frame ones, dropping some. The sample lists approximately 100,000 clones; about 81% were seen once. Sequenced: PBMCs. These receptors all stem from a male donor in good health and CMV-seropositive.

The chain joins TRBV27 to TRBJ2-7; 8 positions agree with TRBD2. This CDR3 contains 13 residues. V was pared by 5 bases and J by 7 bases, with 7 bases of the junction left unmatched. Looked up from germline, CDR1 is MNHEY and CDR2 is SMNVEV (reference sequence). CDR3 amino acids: CASSVGLAQEQYF. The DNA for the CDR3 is TGTGCCAGCAGTGTCGGACTAGCCCAAGAGCAGTACTTC.

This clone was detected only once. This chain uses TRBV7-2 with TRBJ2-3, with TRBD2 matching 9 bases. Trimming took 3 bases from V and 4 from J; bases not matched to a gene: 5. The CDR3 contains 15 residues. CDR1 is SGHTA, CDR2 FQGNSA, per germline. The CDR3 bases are TGTGCCAGCAGCTTGGGCGGGGGGGCCCCAGATACGCAGTATTTT. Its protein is CASSLGGGAPDTQYF. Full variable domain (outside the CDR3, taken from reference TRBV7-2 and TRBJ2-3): GAGVSQSPSNKVTEKGKDVELRCDPISGHTALYWYRQSLGQGLEFLIYFQGNSAPDKSGLPSDRFSAERTGGSVSTLTIQRTQQEDSAVYLCASSLGGGAPDTQYFGPGTRLTVL.

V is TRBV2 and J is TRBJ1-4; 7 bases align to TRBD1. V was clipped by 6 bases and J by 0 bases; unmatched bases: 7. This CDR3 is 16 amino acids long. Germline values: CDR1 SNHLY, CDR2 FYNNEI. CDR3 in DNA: TGTGCCAGCAGAGAAAGACAGGGCACAACTAATGAAAAACTGTTTTTT. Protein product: CASRERQGTTNEKLFF.

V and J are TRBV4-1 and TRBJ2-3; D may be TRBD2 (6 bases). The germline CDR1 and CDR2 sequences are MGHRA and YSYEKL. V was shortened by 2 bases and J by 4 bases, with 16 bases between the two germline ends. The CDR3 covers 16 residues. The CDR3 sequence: CASSQQLAGLSDTQYF. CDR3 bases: TGCGCCAGCAGCCAACAGCTTGCGGGACTGTCAGATACGCAGTATTTT.

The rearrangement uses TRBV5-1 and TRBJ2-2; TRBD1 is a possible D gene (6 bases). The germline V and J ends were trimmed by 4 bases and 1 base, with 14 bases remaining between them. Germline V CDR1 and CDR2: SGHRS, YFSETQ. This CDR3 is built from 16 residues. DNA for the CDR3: TGCGCCAGCAGCGTTGCCGGGACACTGAACACCGGGGAGCTGTTTTTT. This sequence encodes CASSVAGTLNTGELFF.

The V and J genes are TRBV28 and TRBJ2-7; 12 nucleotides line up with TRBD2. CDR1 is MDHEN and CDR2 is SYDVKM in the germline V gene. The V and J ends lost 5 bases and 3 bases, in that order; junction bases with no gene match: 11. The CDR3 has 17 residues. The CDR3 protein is CASSTYSSGGANYEQYF. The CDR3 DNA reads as TGTGCCAGCAGTACATACTCTAGCGGGGGGGCAAACTACGAGCAGTACTTC.

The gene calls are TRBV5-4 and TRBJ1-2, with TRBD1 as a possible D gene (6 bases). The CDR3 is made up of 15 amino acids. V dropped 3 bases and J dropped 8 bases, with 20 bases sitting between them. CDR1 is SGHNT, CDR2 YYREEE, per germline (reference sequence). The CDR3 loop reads CASSWGGRGATGYTF. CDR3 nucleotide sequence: TGTGCCAGCAGCTGGGGGGGGAGGGGGGCGACGGGCTACACCTTC.

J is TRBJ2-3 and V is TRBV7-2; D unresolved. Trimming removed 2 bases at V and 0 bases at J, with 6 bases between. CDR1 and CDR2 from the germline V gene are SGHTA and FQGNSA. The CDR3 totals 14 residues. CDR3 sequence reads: CASSLTRSTDTQYF. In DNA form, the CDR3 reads TGTGCCAGCAGCTTAACTCGTAGCACAGATACGCAGTATTTT. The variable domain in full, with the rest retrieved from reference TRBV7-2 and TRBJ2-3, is GAGVSQSPSNKVTEKGKDVELRCDPISGHTALYWYRQSLGQGLEFLIYFQGNSAPDKSGLPSDRFSAERTGGSVSTLTIQRTQQEDSAVYLCASSLTRSTDTQYFGPGTRLTVL.

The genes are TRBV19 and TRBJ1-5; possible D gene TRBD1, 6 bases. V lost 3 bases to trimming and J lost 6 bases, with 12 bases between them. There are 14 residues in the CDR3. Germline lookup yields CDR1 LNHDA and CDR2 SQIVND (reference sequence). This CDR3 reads CASSMWEGGQPQHF. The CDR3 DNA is TGTGCCAGTAGTATGTGGGAGGGGGGTCAGCCCCAGCATTTT.

This CDR3 reads CASSQGRGTGSEKLFF. The DNA for the CDR3 is TGCGCCAGCAGCCAAGGTCGCGGGACAGGGAGCGAAAAACTGTTTTTT. The chain recombines TRBV4-1 with TRBJ1-4, with TRBD1 identical over 9 bases. Per germline, CDR1 MGHRA and CDR2 YSYEKL. J lost 8 bases, V lost 1 base, and 8 bases had no gene match. The CDR3 runs to 16 residues.

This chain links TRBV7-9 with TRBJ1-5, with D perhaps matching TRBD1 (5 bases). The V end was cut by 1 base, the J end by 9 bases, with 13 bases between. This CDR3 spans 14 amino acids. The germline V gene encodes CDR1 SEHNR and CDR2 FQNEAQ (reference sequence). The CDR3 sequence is CASSLDLSGGPQHF. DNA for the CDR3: TGTGCCAGCAGCTTAGACCTGAGCGGGGGGCCCCAGCATTTT.

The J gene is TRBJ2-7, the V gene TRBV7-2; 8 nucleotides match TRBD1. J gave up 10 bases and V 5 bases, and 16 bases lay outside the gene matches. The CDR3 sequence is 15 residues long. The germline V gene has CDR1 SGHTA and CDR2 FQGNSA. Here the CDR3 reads CASSPSPGQGPAQYF. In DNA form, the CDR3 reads TGTGCCAGCAGCCCCTCCCCCGGACAGGGTCCGGCCCAGTACTTC. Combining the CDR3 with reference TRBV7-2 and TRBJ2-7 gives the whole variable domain GAGVSQSPSNKVTEKGKDVELRCDPISGHTALYWYRQSLGQGLEFLIYFQGNSAPDKSGLPSDRFSAERTGGSVSTLTIQRTQQEDSAVYLCASSPSPGQGPAQYFGPGTRLTVT.

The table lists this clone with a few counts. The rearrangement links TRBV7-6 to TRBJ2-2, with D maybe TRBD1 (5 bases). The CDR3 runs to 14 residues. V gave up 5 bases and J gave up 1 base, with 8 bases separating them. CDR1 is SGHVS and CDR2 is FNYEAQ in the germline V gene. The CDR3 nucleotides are TGTGCCAGCAGCCTCCAGGGGAACACCGGGGAGCTGTTTTTT. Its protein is CASSLQGNTGELFF.

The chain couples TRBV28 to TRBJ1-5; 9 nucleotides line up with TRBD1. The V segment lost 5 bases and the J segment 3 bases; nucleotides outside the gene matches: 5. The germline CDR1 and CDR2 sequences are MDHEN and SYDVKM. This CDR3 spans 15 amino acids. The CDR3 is CASSPGTGLNQPQHF. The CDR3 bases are TGTGCCAGCAGTCCCGGGACAGGGCTCAATCAGCCCCAGCATTTT.

The CDR3 DNA reads as TGTGCCAGCAGCTCGTGGGACTTCTCATCCTACGAGCAGTACTTC. Residues: CASSSWDFSSYEQYF. The genes are TRBV5-6 and TRBJ2-7; TRBD2 is a possible D gene (6 bases). This CDR3 region has 15 residues. Between the trimmed V and J ends, which lost 3 bases and 1 base, there was a span of 14 bases. Per germline, CDR1 SGHDT and CDR2 YYEEEE.

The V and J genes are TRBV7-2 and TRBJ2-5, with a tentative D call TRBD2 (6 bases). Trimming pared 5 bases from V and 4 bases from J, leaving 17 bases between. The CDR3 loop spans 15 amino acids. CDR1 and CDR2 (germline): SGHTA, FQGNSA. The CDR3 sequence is CASSHQTGVPETQYF. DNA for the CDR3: TGTGCCAGCAGCCACCAAACGGGGGTGCCAGAGACCCAGTACTTC. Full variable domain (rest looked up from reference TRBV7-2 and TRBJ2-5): GAGVSQSPSNKVTEKGKDVELRCDPISGHTALYWYRQSLGQGLEFLIYFQGNSAPDKSGLPSDRFSAERTGGSVSTLTIQRTQQEDSAVYLCASSHQTGVPETQYFGPGTRLLVL.